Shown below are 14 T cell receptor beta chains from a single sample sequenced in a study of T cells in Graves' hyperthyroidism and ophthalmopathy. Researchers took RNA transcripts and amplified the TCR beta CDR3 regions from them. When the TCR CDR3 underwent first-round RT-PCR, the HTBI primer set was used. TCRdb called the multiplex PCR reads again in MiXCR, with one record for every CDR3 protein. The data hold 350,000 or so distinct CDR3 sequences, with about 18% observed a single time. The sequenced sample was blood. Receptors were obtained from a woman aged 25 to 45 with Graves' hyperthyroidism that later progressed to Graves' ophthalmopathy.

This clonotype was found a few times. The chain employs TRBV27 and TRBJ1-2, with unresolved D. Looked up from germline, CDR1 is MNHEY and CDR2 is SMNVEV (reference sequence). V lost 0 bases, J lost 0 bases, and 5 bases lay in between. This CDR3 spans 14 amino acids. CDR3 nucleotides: TGTGCCAGCAGTTTATCCCCTCCTAACTATGGCTACACCTTC. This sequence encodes CASSLSPPNYGYTF.

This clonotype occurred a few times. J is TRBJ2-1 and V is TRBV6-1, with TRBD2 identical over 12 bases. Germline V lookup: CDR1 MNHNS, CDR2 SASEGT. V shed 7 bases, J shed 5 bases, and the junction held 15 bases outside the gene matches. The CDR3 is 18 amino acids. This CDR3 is CASTRTSGIQQFDNEQFF. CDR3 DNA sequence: TGTGCCAGCACCCGGACTAGCGGGATACAACAGTTTGACAATGAGCAGTTCTTC.

CDR3 loop: CASSGRTSGYNEQFF. In DNA, the CDR3 is TGTGCCAGTAGTGGCCGGACTAGCGGCTACAATGAGCAGTTCTTC. This chain links TRBV19 with TRBJ2-1; 10 nucleotides line up with TRBD2. The CDR3 is 15 amino acids. The germline gives CDR1 LNHDA, CDR2 SQIVND (reference sequence). With V trimmed by 5 bases and J by 3 bases, 4 bases remained unmatched.

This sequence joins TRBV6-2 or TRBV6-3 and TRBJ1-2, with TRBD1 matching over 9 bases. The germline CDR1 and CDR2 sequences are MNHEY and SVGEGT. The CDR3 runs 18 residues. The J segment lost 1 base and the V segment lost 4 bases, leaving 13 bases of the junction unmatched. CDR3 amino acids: CASSFTTPDRGVNYGYTF. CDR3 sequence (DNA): TGTGCCAGCAGTTTCACGACCCCGGACAGGGGCGTTAACTATGGCTACACCTTC.

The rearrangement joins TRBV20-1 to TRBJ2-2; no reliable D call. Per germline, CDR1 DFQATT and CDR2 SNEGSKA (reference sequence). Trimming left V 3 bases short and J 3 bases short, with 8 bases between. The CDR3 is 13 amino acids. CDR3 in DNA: TGCAGTGCTAGTCGGTCAGACACCGGGGAGCTGTTTTTT. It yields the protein CSASRSDTGELFF.

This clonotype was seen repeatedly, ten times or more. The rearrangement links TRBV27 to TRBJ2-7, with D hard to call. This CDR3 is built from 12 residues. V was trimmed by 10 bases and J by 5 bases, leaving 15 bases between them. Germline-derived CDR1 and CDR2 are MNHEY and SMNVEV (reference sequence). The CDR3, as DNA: TGTGCCACAACCGGGTTGAGAAACGAGCAGTACTTC. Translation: CATTGLRNEQYF.

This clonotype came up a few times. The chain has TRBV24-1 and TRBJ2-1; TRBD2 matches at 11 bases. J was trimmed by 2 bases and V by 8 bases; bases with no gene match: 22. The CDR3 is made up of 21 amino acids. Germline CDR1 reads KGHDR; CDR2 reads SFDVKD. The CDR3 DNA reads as TGTGCCACCACCCTGATCCGGGCAGGGACGACTAGCGGGACCACCTACAATGAGCAGTTCTTC. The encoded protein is CATTLIRAGTTSGTTYNEQFF.

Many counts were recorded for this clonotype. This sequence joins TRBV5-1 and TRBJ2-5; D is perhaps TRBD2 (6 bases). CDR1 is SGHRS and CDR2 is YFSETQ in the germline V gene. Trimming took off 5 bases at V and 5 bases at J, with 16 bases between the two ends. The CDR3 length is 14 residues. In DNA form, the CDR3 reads TGCGCCAGCAGTGCGGGATCCCTGGGGGAGACCCAGTACTTC. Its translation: CASSAGSLGETQYF.

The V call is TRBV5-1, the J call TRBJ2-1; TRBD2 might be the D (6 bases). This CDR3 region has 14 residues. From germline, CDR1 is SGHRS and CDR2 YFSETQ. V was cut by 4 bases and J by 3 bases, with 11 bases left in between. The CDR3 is CASSPGVVYNEQFF. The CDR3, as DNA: TGCGCCAGCAGCCCGGGAGTAGTCTACAATGAGCAGTTCTTC.

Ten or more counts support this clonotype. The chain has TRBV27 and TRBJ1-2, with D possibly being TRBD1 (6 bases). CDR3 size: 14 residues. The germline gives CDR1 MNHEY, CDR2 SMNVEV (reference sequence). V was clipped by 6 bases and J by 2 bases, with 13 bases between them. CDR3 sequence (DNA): TGTGCCAGCAGAAGACAGGCCGAGAACTATGGCTACACCTTC. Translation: CASRRQAENYGYTF.

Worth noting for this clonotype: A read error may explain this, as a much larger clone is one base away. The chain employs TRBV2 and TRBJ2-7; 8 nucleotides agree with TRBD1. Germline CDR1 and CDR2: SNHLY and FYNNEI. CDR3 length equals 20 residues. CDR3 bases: TGTGCCAGCAGTGGGACTGCATATAAACCCCGGACAGGGCATGGGTACGGGCAGTACTTC. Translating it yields CASSGTAYKPRTGHGYGQYF.

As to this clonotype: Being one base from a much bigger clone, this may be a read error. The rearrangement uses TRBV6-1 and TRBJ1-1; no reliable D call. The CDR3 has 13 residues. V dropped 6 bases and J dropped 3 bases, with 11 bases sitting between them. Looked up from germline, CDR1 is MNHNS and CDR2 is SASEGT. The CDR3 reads CASSPVLDTEAFF. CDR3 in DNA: TGTGCCAGCAGCCCAGTACTGGACACTGAAGCTTTCTTT.

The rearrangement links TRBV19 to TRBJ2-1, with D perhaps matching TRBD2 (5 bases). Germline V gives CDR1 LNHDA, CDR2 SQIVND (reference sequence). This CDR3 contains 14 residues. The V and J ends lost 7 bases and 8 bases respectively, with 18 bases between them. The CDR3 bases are TGTGCCAGTAAGAGCGGAGAGCCGGGGTATGAGCAGTTCTTC. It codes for CASKSGEPGYEQFF.

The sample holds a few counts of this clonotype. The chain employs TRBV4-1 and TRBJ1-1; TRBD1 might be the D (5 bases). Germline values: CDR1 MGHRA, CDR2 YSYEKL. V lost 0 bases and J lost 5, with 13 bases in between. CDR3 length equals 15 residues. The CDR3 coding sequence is TGCGCCAGCAGCCAAGATAATGGGGGGACGACTGAAGCTTTCTTT. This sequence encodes CASSQDNGGTTEAFF.